This T cell receptor (beta chain) was documented in a study of T-cell memory formation after mild COVID-19. Study-wide results and caveats: Pre-infection memory harbored some responding clones, suggesting cross-reactive memory joined. Later expanders leaned toward CD4+, whereas clones contracting from day 15 to 85 were balanced CD4/CD8. Researchers report contracting CD4+ clones mostly in CM and EM, with CD8+ clones in EMRA.

This CDR3 has 13 amino acids. The ends lost 5 bases at V and 2 bases at J; junction bases unmatched: 3. Looked up from germline, CDR1 is SEHNR and CDR2 is FQNEAQ (reference sequence). There are a few counts of this clonotype. The antigen remains undetermined. 5'RACE, which relied on constant-segment primers, yielded TCR alpha and TCR beta cDNA libraries carrying sample barcodes and UMIs. TCRdb itself ran the 5' RACE reads through MiXCR, one entry per CDR3 protein. The sample holds 350,000 to 450,000 distinct CDR3 sequences, more than 20% seen once. The J gene is TRBJ2-7, the V gene TRBV7-9, with 7 bases matching TRBD2. This TCR came from an adult woman who had mild COVID-19 (a few samples of this study predate the infection). Cell type and time point are not known. Material for sequencing was PBMCs or a T cell subset sorted from them (not recorded which). CDR3 in amino acids: CASSPSGAYEQYF. CDR3 nucleotides: TGTGCCAGCAGCCCTAGCGGAGCCTACGAGCAGTACTTC.